The entry below describes one T cell receptor (beta chain). As yet, its antigen is unknown. The data are from a study of OX40 agonist ivuxolimab in advanced cancers. Study context: One patient with hepatocellular carcinoma and two with cutaneous melanoma, three in all, had partial responses.

Germline CDR1 is MNHEY and CDR2 is SMNVEV (reference sequence). The CDR3 is made up of 14 amino acids. Unmatched junction bases numbered 7, after V lost 5 bases and J lost 5 bases. This table comes from immunoSEQ multiplex PCR, and its TCRdb copy is limited to in-frame clones, with some not included. The sample carries over 65,000 clones, under 90% recorded once. General observations from the study: Partial responders treated at 0.1-3.0 mg/kg exhibited clonal expansion among the lowest measured. Both CD4+ and CD8+ T cell populations in blood had undergone clonal expansion by week 6 at 0.1 to 3.0 mg/kg.

The sequences come from CD4+ or CD8+ T cells sorted from blood, collected in a trial of the OX40 agonist ivuxolimab. This clonotype was obtained from an adult with an advanced solid tumor such as melanoma, head and neck, liver or kidney cancer. This chain connects TRBV27 to TRBJ1-2, with 8 nucleotides matching TRBD1. The CDR3 nucleotides are TGTGCCAGCAGTCCAACTTGGACAGGGTATGGCTACACCTTC. It translates to CASSPTWTGYGYTF.